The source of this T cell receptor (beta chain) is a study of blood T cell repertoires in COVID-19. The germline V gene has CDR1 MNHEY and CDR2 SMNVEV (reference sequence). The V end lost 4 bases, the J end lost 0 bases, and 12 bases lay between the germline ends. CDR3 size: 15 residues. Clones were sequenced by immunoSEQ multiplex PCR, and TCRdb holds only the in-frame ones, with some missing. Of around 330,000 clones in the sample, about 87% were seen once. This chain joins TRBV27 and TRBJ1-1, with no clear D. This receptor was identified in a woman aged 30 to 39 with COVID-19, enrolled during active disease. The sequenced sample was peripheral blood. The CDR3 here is CASSYLGDLNTEAFF. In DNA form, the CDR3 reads TGTGCCAGCAGTTACTTAGGCGACTTGAACACTGAAGCTTTCTTT.